This is a list of T cell receptor beta chains from one sample in a study of blood T cell repertoires in COVID-19. Clones were read by immunoSEQ multiplex PCR, and TCRdb kept only the in-frame ones, dropping some. The profile shows a few hundred thousand clones, around nine tenths of them singletons. Sample: PBMCs or T cells enriched from blood (not recorded which). These receptors originate from a woman aged 40 to 49 who had recovered from COVID-19. Both conserved end residues are part of each CDR3. The D gene is left open where the match is weak. Some rows mark clone size as missing; the rest say once, few, many or name a class of expanded clone.

v_call: TRBV18; clone_size: -; j_call: TRBJ2-1; d_call: TRBD2; cdr3_nt: TGTGCCAGCTCAAGGCGACTAGCGGGAGGGAATAATGAGCAGTTCTTC; cdr3_aa: CASSRRLAGGNNEQFF
v_call: TRBV27; clone_size: few; j_call: TRBJ1-4; d_call: TRBD1; cdr3_nt: TGTGCCAGCAGTCGGACAGGGAAAAATGAAAAACTGTTTTTT; cdr3_aa: CASSRTGKNEKLFF
v_call: TRBV6-6; clone_size: -; j_call: TRBJ1-5; d_call: TRBD1; cdr3_nt: TGTGCCAGCAGTCGACAGGGGGCGAATGCAGTCAATCAGCCCCAGCATTTT; cdr3_aa: CASSRQGANAVNQPQHF
v_call: TRBV4-3; clone_size: -; j_call: TRBJ2-2; d_call: TRBD2; cdr3_nt: TGCGCCAGCAGCGTATCGGGAGGGCGGGGCACCGGGGAGCTGTTTTTT; cdr3_aa: CASSVSGGRGTGELFF
v_call: TRBV7-9; clone_size: -; j_call: TRBJ2-5; d_call: -; cdr3_nt: TGTGCCAGCAGCTTCGGGGTTCAGGAGACCCAGTACTTC; cdr3_aa: CASSFGVQETQYF
v_call: TRBV5-4; clone_size: -; j_call: TRBJ1-1; d_call: TRBD1; cdr3_nt: TGTGCCAGCAGTAATCCCCCAGGGGGCGATGAAGCTTTCTTT; cdr3_aa: CASSNPPGGDEAFF
v_call: TRBV3-1/TRBV3-2; clone_size: -; j_call: TRBJ2-1; d_call: TRBD2; cdr3_nt: TGTGCCAGCAGCCAAGGTGTAGCGGGAGGGAATGAGCAGTTCTTC; cdr3_aa: CASSQGVAGGNEQFF
v_call: TRBV4-1; clone_size: -; j_call: TRBJ2-1; d_call: TRBD2; cdr3_nt: TGCGCCAGCAGCCAAGATATTGGAGCGGGAGTAGGAAATGAGCAGTTCTTC; cdr3_aa: CASSQDIGAGVGNEQFF
v_call: TRBV29-1; clone_size: few; j_call: TRBJ2-7; d_call: TRBD1; cdr3_nt: TGCAGCGTTGAAGATAGGACAGGCGGCTCCGAGCAGTACTTC; cdr3_aa: CSVEDRTGGSEQYF
v_call: TRBV27; clone_size: -; j_call: TRBJ2-1; d_call: TRBD2; cdr3_nt: TGTGCCAGCAGTCAGGATAGCGGGAGAGCCTACAATGAGCAGTTCTTC; cdr3_aa: CASSQDSGRAYNEQFF
v_call: TRBV6-6; clone_size: -; j_call: TRBJ1-5; d_call: -; cdr3_nt: TGTGCCAGCAGTCCTATTGGGTTAGGGGGATCCGGGGATCAGCCCCAGCATTTT; cdr3_aa: CASSPIGLGGSGDQPQHF
v_call: TRBV6-1; clone_size: -; j_call: TRBJ2-2; d_call: TRBD1; cdr3_nt: TGTGCCAGCAGTGCTAACCTACAGGGGGCCCACACCGGGGAGCTGTTTTTT; cdr3_aa: CASSANLQGAHTGELFF
v_call: TRBV19; clone_size: -; j_call: TRBJ1-1; d_call: -; cdr3_nt: TGTGCCAGTAGTTTGGGCGGGGGTCCCTACACTGAAGCTTTCTTT; cdr3_aa: CASSLGGGPYTEAFF
v_call: TRBV7-9; clone_size: -; j_call: TRBJ2-7; d_call: TRBD2; cdr3_nt: TGTGCCAGCAGCTTGGGACTAGCGGGAGGGCGGTACGAGCAGTACTTC; cdr3_aa: CASSLGLAGGRYEQYF
v_call: TRBV19; clone_size: -; j_call: TRBJ2-7; d_call: TRBD2; cdr3_nt: TGTGCCAGTAGTATACTGGCTAGCGGGACGTTCCACGAGCAGTACTTC; cdr3_aa: CASSILASGTFHEQYF
v_call: TRBV27; clone_size: -; j_call: TRBJ2-7; d_call: -; cdr3_nt: TGTGCCAGCAGTTTAGACTTTGTGGGTAACGAGCAGTACTTC; cdr3_aa: CASSLDFVGNEQYF
v_call: TRBV5-1; clone_size: -; j_call: TRBJ2-3; d_call: -; cdr3_nt: TGCGCCAGCAGCTTTGGGCAGAGTACAGATACGCAGTATTTT; cdr3_aa: CASSFGQSTDTQYF
v_call: TRBV3-1/TRBV3-2; clone_size: -; j_call: TRBJ2-1; d_call: -; cdr3_nt: TGTGCCAGCAGCCATCAGACCGCGCGGGATCGAAGCTACAATGAGCAGTTCTTC; cdr3_aa: CASSHQTARDRSYNEQFF
v_call: TRBV2; clone_size: -; j_call: TRBJ2-7; d_call: TRBD1; cdr3_nt: TGTGCCAGCAGTGGGACCGGGACAGAGAGCCCCGTAGCGGAGCAGTACTTC; cdr3_aa: CASSGTGTESPVAEQYF
v_call: TRBV27; clone_size: once; j_call: TRBJ1-5; d_call: -; cdr3_nt: TGTGCCAGCAGTCTCGACAGGTTCAATCAGCCCCAGCATTTT; cdr3_aa: CASSLDRFNQPQHF
v_call: TRBV4-3; clone_size: -; j_call: TRBJ2-7; d_call: TRBD2; cdr3_nt: TGCGCCAGCAGCCAAGATACTAGCGGGAGCTACGAGCAGTACTTC; cdr3_aa: CASSQDTSGSYEQYF
v_call: TRBV12-3/TRBV12-4; clone_size: few; j_call: TRBJ2-7; d_call: -; cdr3_nt: TGTGCCAGCACCTCAGGGCGCGGGATAGAGCAGTACTTC; cdr3_aa: CASTSGRGIEQYF
v_call: TRBV2; clone_size: -; j_call: TRBJ2-7; d_call: -; cdr3_nt: TGTGCCAGCAAGGAGGGCTACAACTCCTACGAGCAGTACTTC; cdr3_aa: CASKEGYNSYEQYF
v_call: TRBV6-2/TRBV6-3; clone_size: -; j_call: TRBJ2-5; d_call: -; cdr3_nt: TGTGCCAGCAGTTATTCGACTACGGAGACCCAGTACTTC; cdr3_aa: CASSYSTTETQYF
v_call: TRBV19; clone_size: -; j_call: TRBJ2-7; d_call: TRBD1; cdr3_nt: TGTGCCAGTAGACCCCGGGACAGCAGTACCTACGAGCAGTACTTC; cdr3_aa: CASRPRDSSTYEQYF
v_call: TRBV5-8; clone_size: -; j_call: TRBJ1-4; d_call: -; cdr3_nt: TGTGCCAGCAGCTTGTCGGCGACAGACTCTAATGAAAAACTGTTTTTT; cdr3_aa: CASSLSATDSNEKLFF
v_call: TRBV4-3; clone_size: -; j_call: TRBJ2-7; d_call: -; cdr3_nt: TGCGCCAGCAGCCAAGGTGACAGGAGCTCCTACGAGCAGTACTTC; cdr3_aa: CASSQGDRSSYEQYF
v_call: TRBV6-5; clone_size: -; j_call: TRBJ2-3; d_call: TRBD1; cdr3_nt: TGTGCCAGCAGCCTCAGGGGGTGGGTGGCAGATACGCAGTATTTT; cdr3_aa: CASSLRGWVADTQYF
v_call: TRBV4-1; clone_size: -; j_call: TRBJ1-6; d_call: TRBD1; cdr3_nt: TGCGCCAGCAGCCAAGGGGACAGTGTCCTCAATTCACCCCTCCACTTT; cdr3_aa: CASSQGDSVLNSPLHF
v_call: TRBV7-2; clone_size: -; j_call: TRBJ1-4; d_call: -; cdr3_nt: TGTGCCAGCGGCAGGGCAACTAATGAAAAACTGTTTTTT; cdr3_aa: CASGRATNEKLFF
v_call: TRBV11-3; clone_size: -; j_call: TRBJ1-1; d_call: -; cdr3_nt: TGTGCCAGCAGCTTAAAGAGAAACACTGAAGCTTTCTTT; cdr3_aa: CASSLKRNTEAFF
v_call: TRBV18; clone_size: -; j_call: TRBJ1-1; d_call: TRBD1; cdr3_nt: TGTGCCAGCTCACCTCTGACCGACAGGGGAAAGAACACTGAAGCTTTCTTT; cdr3_aa: CASSPLTDRGKNTEAFF
v_call: TRBV5-1; clone_size: few; j_call: TRBJ1-6; d_call: TRBD1; cdr3_nt: TGCGCCAGCAGCTGGGACAGCTATAATTCACCCCTCCACTTT; cdr3_aa: CASSWDSYNSPLHF
v_call: TRBV10-3; clone_size: -; j_call: TRBJ1-2; d_call: TRBD1; cdr3_nt: TGTGCCATCAGTGAGAACAGGGGTGACTATGGCTACACCTTC; cdr3_aa: CAISENRGDYGYTF
v_call: TRBV18; clone_size: -; j_call: TRBJ1-1; d_call: -; cdr3_nt: TGTGCCAGCTCACCAGAGAGATTGAACACTGAAGCTTTCTTT; cdr3_aa: CASSPERLNTEAFF
v_call: TRBV15; clone_size: -; j_call: TRBJ1-1; d_call: -; cdr3_nt: TGTGCCACCAGCAGAGGTTTTGGTATCGGGTCCGAAGCTTTCTTT; cdr3_aa: CATSRGFGIGSEAFF
v_call: TRBV3-1/TRBV3-2; clone_size: -; j_call: TRBJ2-1; d_call: TRBD2; cdr3_nt: TGTGCCAGCAGCGCGCGGGGACTAGCGGGAGGCCCCAACTCCTACAATGAGCAGTTCTTC; cdr3_aa: CASSARGLAGGPNSYNEQFF
v_call: TRBV27; clone_size: -; j_call: TRBJ1-6; d_call: -; cdr3_nt: TGTGCCAGCATCCCCAGGGGACGCGTGGCACCCCTCCACTTT; cdr3_aa: CASIPRGRVAPLHF
v_call: TRBV6-9; clone_size: -; j_call: TRBJ1-1; d_call: -; cdr3_nt: TGTGCCAGCAGTTCAGCGGACGGGAACACTGAAGCTTTCTTT; cdr3_aa: CASSSADGNTEAFF
v_call: TRBV5-1; clone_size: once; j_call: TRBJ2-7; d_call: TRBD1; cdr3_nt: TGCGCCAGCAGCCCACGACAGGGGGCGTACGAGCAGTACTTC; cdr3_aa: CASSPRQGAYEQYF
v_call: TRBV19; clone_size: -; j_call: TRBJ2-2; d_call: -; cdr3_nt: TGTGCCAGTAATTTCGACCGGGGGACCCCCGTAAGAACCGGGGAGCTGTTTTTT; cdr3_aa: CASNFDRGTPVRTGELFF
v_call: TRBV19; clone_size: -; j_call: TRBJ1-4; d_call: -; cdr3_nt: TGTGCCAGTATGAGCAGGGATAGTGAAAAACTGTTTTTT; cdr3_aa: CASMSRDSEKLFF
v_call: TRBV7-2; clone_size: -; j_call: TRBJ2-1; d_call: -; cdr3_nt: TGTGCCAGCGTCCTGAGCTCCTACAATGAGCAGTTCTTC; cdr3_aa: CASVLSSYNEQFF
v_call: TRBV3-1/TRBV3-2; clone_size: -; j_call: TRBJ1-2; d_call: TRBD1; cdr3_nt: TGTGCCAGCAGCCAAGATTTGGGAGCACAGGGGTATAACTATGGCTACACCTTC; cdr3_aa: CASSQDLGAQGYNYGYTF
v_call: TRBV7-2; clone_size: -; j_call: TRBJ2-7; d_call: TRBD2; cdr3_nt: TGTGCCAGCAGCTCCCGGACTAGCGGGAGGTCCTACGAGCAGTACTTC; cdr3_aa: CASSSRTSGRSYEQYF
v_call: TRBV2; clone_size: once; j_call: TRBJ2-3; d_call: TRBD2; cdr3_nt: TGTGCCATCACACGTTTAGCGGGATTTTTAAATACGCAGTATTTT; cdr3_aa: CAITRLAGFLNTQYF
v_call: TRBV10-3; clone_size: -; j_call: TRBJ1-5; d_call: -; cdr3_nt: TGTGCCATCAGTGAGTACGGGAGCGGCAATCAGCCCCAGCATTTT; cdr3_aa: CAISEYGSGNQPQHF
v_call: TRBV6-5; clone_size: -; j_call: TRBJ1-1; d_call: -; cdr3_nt: TGTGCCAGCAGTTACCCGGGGTCAGCGAGTGAAGCTTTCTTT; cdr3_aa: CASSYPGSASEAFF
v_call: TRBV11-2; clone_size: -; j_call: TRBJ1-5; d_call: -; cdr3_nt: TGTGCCAGCAGCTTAGCAGGATACAATCAGCCCCAGCATTTT; cdr3_aa: CASSLAGYNQPQHF
v_call: TRBV3-1/TRBV3-2; clone_size: -; j_call: TRBJ1-1; d_call: TRBD1; cdr3_nt: TGTGCCAGCAGGTCGACAGGGGCTTCAAACACTGAAGCTTTCTTT; cdr3_aa: CASRSTGASNTEAFF